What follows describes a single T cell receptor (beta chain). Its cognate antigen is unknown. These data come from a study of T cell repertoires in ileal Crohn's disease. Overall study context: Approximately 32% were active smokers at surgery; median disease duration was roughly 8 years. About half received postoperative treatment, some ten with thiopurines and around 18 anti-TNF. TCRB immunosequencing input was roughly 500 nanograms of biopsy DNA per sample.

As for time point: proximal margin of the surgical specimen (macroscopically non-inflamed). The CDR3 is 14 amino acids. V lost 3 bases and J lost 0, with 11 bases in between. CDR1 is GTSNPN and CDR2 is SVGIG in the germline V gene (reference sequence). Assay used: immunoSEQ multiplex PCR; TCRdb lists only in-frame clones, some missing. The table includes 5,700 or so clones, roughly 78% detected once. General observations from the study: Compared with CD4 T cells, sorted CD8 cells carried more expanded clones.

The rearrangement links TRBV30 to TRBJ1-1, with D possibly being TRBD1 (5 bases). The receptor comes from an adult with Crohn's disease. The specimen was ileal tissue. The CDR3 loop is CAWRVTGMNTEAFF. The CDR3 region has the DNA TGTGCCTGGAGAGTTACAGGTATGAACACTGAAGCTTTCTTT.